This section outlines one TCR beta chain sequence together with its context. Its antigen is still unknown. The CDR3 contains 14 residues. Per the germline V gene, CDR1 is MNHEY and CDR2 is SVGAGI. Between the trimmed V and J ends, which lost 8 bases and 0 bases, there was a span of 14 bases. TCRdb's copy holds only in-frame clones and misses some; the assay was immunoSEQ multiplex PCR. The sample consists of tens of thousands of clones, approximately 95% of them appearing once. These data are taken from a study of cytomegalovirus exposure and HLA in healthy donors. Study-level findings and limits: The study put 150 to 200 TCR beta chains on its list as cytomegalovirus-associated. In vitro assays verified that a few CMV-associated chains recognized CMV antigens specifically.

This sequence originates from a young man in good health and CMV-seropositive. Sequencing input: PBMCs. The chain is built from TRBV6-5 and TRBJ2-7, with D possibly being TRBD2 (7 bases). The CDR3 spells CASGLGTFSYEQYF. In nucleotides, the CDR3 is TGTGCCAGCGGACTAGGGACATTCTCCTACGAGCAGTACTTC.